This entry is about one TCR beta chain. J gave up 4 bases and V 3 bases, and 8 bases lay outside the gene matches. This CDR3 has 15 amino acids. Germline CDR1 and CDR2: SGDLS and YYNGEE. The sample belongs to a study of technical replicates of blood from several donors. Sequenced by immunoSEQ multiplex PCR; TCRdb stores in-frame clones only, minus some. The repertoire holds tens of thousands of clones, with around 94% as singletons. Sequenced: T cells isolated from PBMCs. This TCR derives from a human donor in good health. The V and J genes are TRBV9 and TRBJ1-2; 8 bases agree with TRBD1. The CDR3 DNA reads as TGTGCCAGCAGCGCCTCAGACAGGGGCGTCTATGGCTACACCTTC. As protein: CASSASDRGVYGYTF. Full variable domain (rest looked up from reference TRBV9 and TRBJ1-2): DSGVTQTPKHLITATGQRVTLRCSPRSGDLSVYWYQQSLDQGLQFLIQYYNGEERAKGNILERFSAQQFPDLHSELNLSSLELGDSALYFCASSASDRGVYGYTFGSGTRLTVV.